A selection of T cell receptor beta chains follows, all from one sample in a study of shared clonotypes between healthy human individuals. TCRdb's table, derived via immunoSEQ multiplex PCR, lists solely in-frame clones and lacks some. Among fewer than 650,000 clones listed, around 78% were seen once. Sample: PBMCs. The receptors here all came from a woman in her thirties or forties in good health. Some clones in this sample may be carry-over from other donors' samples. Both conserved end residues are part of each CDR3. A D gene is named only where the DNA matches it firmly. Clone size appears in some rows only: once, few, many, or a class for an expanded clone.

clone size: NA
J gene: TRBJ2-7
V gene: TRBV20-1
D gene: TRBD2
CDR3 protein: CSAEGLREQYF
CDR3 DNA: TGCAGTGCGGAGGGACTACGCGAGCAGTACTTC

clone size: few
J gene: TRBJ2-1
V gene: TRBV29-1
D gene: TRBD2
CDR3 protein: CSVEPGRDEQFF
CDR3 DNA: TGCAGCGTTGAACCTGGGAGGGATGAGCAGTTCTTC

clone size: few
J gene: TRBJ1-2
V gene: TRBV18
D gene: NA
CDR3 protein: CASSPPGNYGYTF
CDR3 DNA: TGTGCCAGCTCACCACCAGGGAACTATGGCTACACCTTC

clone size: NA
J gene: TRBJ2-7
V gene: TRBV5-1
D gene: NA
CDR3 protein: CASSLMGDRVEQYF
CDR3 DNA: TGCGCCAGCAGCTTGATGGGGGACCGGGTCGAGCAGTACTTC

clone size: few
J gene: TRBJ2-1
V gene: TRBV5-1
D gene: TRBD2
CDR3 protein: CASSLAGPSGLFF
CDR3 DNA: TGCGCCAGCAGCTTGGCAGGGCCTAGCGGATTGTTCTTC

clone size: few
J gene: TRBJ2-6
V gene: TRBV28
D gene: NA
CDR3 protein: CASSSGADGANVLTF
CDR3 DNA: TGTGCCAGCAGTTCGGGGGCAGATGGGGCCAACGTCCTGACTTTC

clone size: NA
J gene: TRBJ1-5
V gene: TRBV30
D gene: NA
CDR3 protein: CAWSGDGLGPQHF
CDR3 DNA: TGTGCCTGGAGTGGGGACGGCCTGGGGCCCCAGCATTTT

clone size: NA
J gene: TRBJ1-5
V gene: TRBV7-8
D gene: NA
CDR3 protein: CASSHRTSGRDQPQHF
CDR3 DNA: TGTGCCAGCAGCCACCGCACCTCGGGCAGAGATCAGCCCCAGCATTTT

clone size: NA
J gene: TRBJ1-3
V gene: TRBV15
D gene: TRBD1
CDR3 protein: CATSRPTGTGAGNTIYF
CDR3 DNA: TGTGCCACCAGCCGTCCTACCGGGACAGGAGCTGGAAACACCATATATTTT

clone size: NA
J gene: TRBJ2-1
V gene: TRBV7-2
D gene: TRBD2
CDR3 protein: CASSIGTSGRAANEQFF
CDR3 DNA: TGTGCCAGCAGCATCGGGACTAGCGGGAGGGCCGCGAATGAGCAGTTCTTC

clone size: many
J gene: TRBJ2-1
V gene: TRBV6-4
D gene: TRBD2
CDR3 protein: CASSDSGGSSNEQFF
CDR3 DNA: TGTGCCAGCAGTGACTCCGGCGGGAGTTCCAATGAGCAGTTCTTC

clone size: NA
J gene: TRBJ2-7
V gene: TRBV6-5
D gene: NA
CDR3 protein: CASSYGWDTSYEQYF
CDR3 DNA: TGTGCCAGCAGTTACGGATGGGACACTTCCTACGAGCAGTACTTC

clone size: NA
J gene: TRBJ1-5
V gene: TRBV9
D gene: NA
CDR3 protein: CASSRGSNQPQHF
CDR3 DNA: TGTGCCAGCAGCAGGGGTAGCAATCAGCCCCAGCATTTT

clone size: NA
J gene: TRBJ1-5
V gene: TRBV18
D gene: NA
CDR3 protein: CASSPIYSNQPQHF
CDR3 DNA: TGTGCCAGCTCACCAATTTATAGCAATCAGCCCCAGCATTTT

clone size: NA
J gene: TRBJ2-5
V gene: TRBV5-4
D gene: TRBD2
CDR3 protein: CASSLAPGAGETQYF
CDR3 DNA: TGTGCCAGCAGCTTGGCTCCGGGAGCGGGGGAGACCCAGTACTTC

clone size: NA
J gene: TRBJ2-1
V gene: TRBV12-5
D gene: TRBD2
CDR3 protein: CASGSGLAGVYEQFF
CDR3 DNA: TGTGCTAGTGGTTCGGGACTAGCGGGAGTCTATGAGCAGTTCTTC

clone size: NA
J gene: TRBJ1-1
V gene: TRBV28
D gene: TRBD1
CDR3 protein: CASSSSTGGTIHTEAFF
CDR3 DNA: TGTGCCAGCAGTTCCAGTACAGGGGGAACTATACACACTGAAGCTTTCTTT

clone size: NA
J gene: TRBJ1-1
V gene: TRBV9
D gene: TRBD1
CDR3 protein: CASSGNRGFTEAFF
CDR3 DNA: TGTGCCAGCAGCGGGAACAGGGGTTTCACTGAAGCTTTCTTT

clone size: NA
J gene: TRBJ1-2
V gene: TRBV6-6
D gene: NA
CDR3 protein: CASSSGGRGCTF
CDR3 DNA: TGTGCCAGCAGCTCTGGGGGGAGGGGCTGCACCTTC

clone size: NA
J gene: TRBJ2-7
V gene: TRBV5-6
D gene: NA
CDR3 protein: CASSPGPFYEQYF
CDR3 DNA: TGTGCCAGCAGCCCGGGACCTTTCTACGAGCAGTACTTC

clone size: NA
J gene: TRBJ2-1
V gene: TRBV18
D gene: NA
CDR3 protein: CASSPRGDNEQFF
CDR3 DNA: TGTGCCAGCTCACCAAGAGGGGACAATGAGCAGTTCTTC

clone size: many
J gene: TRBJ1-3
V gene: TRBV9
D gene: NA
CDR3 protein: CASSLSDRRHSGNTIYF
CDR3 DNA: TGTGCCAGCAGCCTCTCCGACAGAAGGCACTCTGGAAACACCATATATTTT

clone size: NA
J gene: TRBJ1-2
V gene: TRBV7-9
D gene: NA
CDR3 protein: CASSLQGNYGYTF
CDR3 DNA: TGTGCCAGCAGCTTACAGGGAAACTATGGCTACACCTTC

clone size: NA
J gene: TRBJ2-1
V gene: TRBV28
D gene: NA
CDR3 protein: CASSYEGGEGNEQFF
CDR3 DNA: TGTGCCAGCAGTTACGAAGGGGGGGAAGGAAATGAGCAGTTCTTC

clone size: NA
J gene: TRBJ1-1
V gene: TRBV28
D gene: TRBD1
CDR3 protein: CASSPHPGQGEAFF
CDR3 DNA: TGTGCCAGCAGTCCTCATCCGGGACAGGGTGAAGCTTTCTTT

clone size: NA
J gene: TRBJ2-2
V gene: TRBV7-9
D gene: NA
CDR3 protein: CASSQGTGELFF
CDR3 DNA: TGTGCCAGCAGCCAGGGGACCGGGGAGCTGTTTTTT

clone size: many
J gene: TRBJ2-1
V gene: TRBV5-1
D gene: NA
CDR3 protein: CASSGPGTVVEQFF
CDR3 DNA: TGCGCCAGCAGCGGCCCCGGGACGGTGGTTGAGCAGTTCTTC

clone size: once
J gene: TRBJ2-2
V gene: TRBV19
D gene: NA
CDR3 protein: CASSISGTNTGELFF
CDR3 DNA: TGTGCCAGTAGTATATCAGGGACGAACACCGGGGAGCTGTTTTTT

clone size: NA
J gene: TRBJ2-2
V gene: TRBV28
D gene: NA
CDR3 protein: CASSSPTVIGELFF
CDR3 DNA: TGTGCCAGCAGTTCCCCCACCGTAATCGGGGAGCTGTTTTTT

clone size: NA
J gene: TRBJ1-5
V gene: TRBV5-8
D gene: NA
CDR3 protein: CASSFKTVNQPQHF
CDR3 DNA: TGTGCCAGCAGCTTCAAGACAGTTAATCAGCCCCAGCATTTT

clone size: NA
J gene: TRBJ2-1
V gene: TRBV6-4
D gene: TRBD2
CDR3 protein: CASSDTSGSGNEQFF
CDR3 DNA: TGTGCCAGCAGTGATACTAGCGGGAGTGGGAATGAGCAGTTCTTC

clone size: NA
J gene: TRBJ2-2
V gene: TRBV6-6
D gene: NA
CDR3 protein: CASSYKNTGELFF
CDR3 DNA: TGTGCCAGCAGTTACAAGAACACCGGGGAGCTGTTTTTT

clone size: once
J gene: TRBJ2-7
V gene: TRBV28
D gene: TRBD2
CDR3 protein: CASSHTSGGAYEQYF
CDR3 DNA: TGTGCCAGCAGCCACACTAGCGGAGGGGCCTACGAGCAGTACTTC

clone size: few
J gene: TRBJ2-1
V gene: TRBV10-1
D gene: NA
CDR3 protein: CASSESSGTNEQFF
CDR3 DNA: TGCGCCAGCAGTGAGTCGTCGGGGACAAATGAGCAGTTCTTC

clone size: NA
J gene: TRBJ2-1
V gene: TRBV7-8
D gene: NA
CDR3 protein: CASSHPGSSYNEQFF
CDR3 DNA: TGTGCCAGCAGCCATCCGGGTAGCTCCTACAATGAGCAGTTCTTC

clone size: once
J gene: TRBJ2-1
V gene: TRBV5-4
D gene: TRBD1
CDR3 protein: CASSLGTGPNEQFF
CDR3 DNA: TGTGCCAGCAGCTTGGGGACAGGACCCAATGAGCAGTTCTTC

clone size: NA
J gene: TRBJ2-2
V gene: TRBV5-1
D gene: NA
CDR3 protein: CASSAGVADTGELFF
CDR3 DNA: TGCGCCAGCAGCGCCGGGGTGGCGGACACCGGGGAGCTGTTTTTT

clone size: NA
J gene: TRBJ2-3
V gene: TRBV2
D gene: TRBD2
CDR3 protein: CASSELVAGTSTDTQYF
CDR3 DNA: TGTGCCAGCAGTGAACTGGTAGCGGGTACTAGCACAGATACGCAGTATTTT

clone size: NA
J gene: TRBJ1-1
V gene: TRBV6-4
D gene: TRBD1
CDR3 protein: CASSDKTGDNEAFF
CDR3 DNA: TGTGCCAGCAGTGACAAGACAGGGGATAATGAAGCTTTCTTT

clone size: NA
J gene: TRBJ2-7
V gene: TRBV6-1
D gene: TRBD1
CDR3 protein: CASSEGQGAHEQYF
CDR3 DNA: TGTGCCAGCAGTGAAGGCCAGGGGGCCCACGAGCAGTACTTC

clone size: NA
J gene: TRBJ1-1
V gene: TRBV28
D gene: NA
CDR3 protein: CASSLFQGGTEAFF
CDR3 DNA: TGTGCCAGCAGTTTATTTCAGGGTGGCACTGAAGCTTTCTTT

clone size: many
J gene: TRBJ1-2
V gene: TRBV6-1
D gene: NA
CDR3 protein: CASSDYWGEGGYTF
CDR3 DNA: TGTGCCAGCAGTGATTATTGGGGGGAAGGTGGCTACACCTTC

clone size: NA
J gene: TRBJ2-5
V gene: TRBV7-3
D gene: NA
CDR3 protein: CASSLTIRGRNEQYF
CDR3 DNA: TGTGCCAGCAGCTTAACGATACGGGGCCGGAACGAACAGTACTTC

clone size: NA
J gene: TRBJ1-3
V gene: TRBV2
D gene: NA
CDR3 protein: CASSDRYSGNTIYF
CDR3 DNA: TGTGCCAGCAGTGACCGATACTCTGGAAACACCATATATTTT

clone size: NA
J gene: TRBJ2-1
V gene: TRBV6-4
D gene: NA
CDR3 protein: CASSAKDVSYNEQFF
CDR3 DNA: TGTGCCAGCAGTGCGAAGGATGTCTCCTACAATGAGCAGTTCTTC

clone size: NA
J gene: TRBJ2-7
V gene: TRBV30
D gene: NA
CDR3 protein: CAWSVQRGTYEQYF
CDR3 DNA: TGTGCCTGGAGTGTACAGAGGGGCACCTACGAGCAGTACTTC